This TCR beta chain was recovered during a study of blood T cells in healthy people across ages. As concerns this clonotype: Antigen specificity is unknown.

PCR was performed a second time for about 7 to 12 cycles using a sample-barcoded 5' primer and a J-beta primer mix. Every cDNA molecule carried a tag from a template-switch adaptor bearing 12 random nucleotides. TCRdb re-called the 5' RACE reads through MiXCR, storing one row per CDR3 protein. Found here are some 920,000 distinct CDR3 sequences, 51% of them singletons; the top ten hold about 20%. General study results and limits: TCR beta diversity correlated strongly with naive T cell percentage.

The germline V and J ends were trimmed by 6 bases and 2 bases, with 4 bases remaining between them. The CDR3 contains 13 residues. Germline lookup yields CDR1 KGHDR and CDR2 SFDVKD. This receptor was identified in a woman aged 60-75 years in good health. This sequence joins TRBV24-1 and TRBJ2-6; D is unclear. Sequenced sample: blood. The chain's CDR3 is CATSNPGANVLTF. CDR3 coding DNA: TGTGCCACCAGTAATCCTGGGGCCAACGTCCTGACTTTC.